One T cell receptor (beta chain) is described in this entry. Antigen: not known. J lost 2 bases, V lost 5 bases, and 7 bases had no gene match. The CDR3 runs 16 residues. In germline, CDR1 is SGHVS, CDR2 FQNEAQ. Quantitative barcoded 5'-RACE was used to prepare TCR beta libraries. TCRdb re-called the 5' RACE reads through MiXCR, storing one row per CDR3 protein. The sample carries around 250,000 distinct CDR3 sequences, more than 15% recorded once. The data stem from a study of CD8 T cells in ankylosing spondylitis. The study's findings and limits: From matched ankylosing spondylitis synovial fluid, disease-linked clones were reportedly recovered at significantly enriched levels. Blood from ankylosing spondylitis patients appeared to carry a characteristic roughly eight-variant TCR beta motif. With a CD8+ phenotype, disease-linked clones were relatively rare in peripheral blood.

The receptor comes from a male donor with ankylosing spondylitis or in good health (not recorded which). The chain is built from TRBV7-8 and TRBJ2-2; TRBD1 agrees at 8 bases. The sample was blood, either unsorted or a sorted T cell fraction (not recorded which). The CDR3 sequence is CASSVVDRVNTGELFF. The DNA for the CDR3 is TGTGCCAGCAGCGTAGTGGACAGGGTAAACACCGGGGAGCTGTTTTTT.